This section outlines one TCR beta chain sequence together with its context. This sample was taken from a study of regulatory T cells in long-lasting Graves disease. The time point: newly diagnosed GD, antithyroid drugs for less than 3 months. The authors made the TCR library using RNA they extracted from PBMCs. iRepertoire HTBI primers and Arm-PCR of CDR3 regions built TCR beta libraries. As originally analysed: Segment identification across samples yielded some 63 TRBV and roughly 15 TRBJ segments. One entry per CDR3 protein, called by TCRdb with MiXCR from the multiplex PCR reads. The V and J calls, along with clone size, are taken from TCRdb and not from the paper's own processing. The sample has about 610,000 distinct CDR3 sequences; roughly 15% are singletons. V lost 7 bases to trimming and J lost 10 bases, with 11 bases between them. CDR1 SGHRS and CDR2 YFSETQ come from the germline V gene. The CDR3 totals 11 residues.

The data also belong to a second study, concerning T cells in Graves' hyperthyroidism and ophthalmopathy. That publication notes: Recently diagnosed hyperthyroidism of less than 2 months' duration affected patients aged 18 to 65. The study excluded patients with uncontrolled infection, other autoimmune disease, pregnancy or lactation. A 13 V-J model separated ophthalmopathy from stable hyperthyroidism.

The chain is built from TRBV5-1 and TRBJ1-4; unclear D gene. Sequenced material: peripheral blood mononuclear cells (PBMCs), taken at new diagnosis, from a patient treated with antithyroid drugs. This clonotype was sampled from a young man with Graves disease. The CDR3, as DNA: TGCGCCAGCTACTCGAACGGAAAACTGTTTTTT. Protein product: CASYSNGKLFF.